This T cell receptor beta chain appears in the sequencing data of a study of OX40 agonist ivuxolimab in advanced cancers. About the study: An agonistic anti-OX40 (CD134) antibody, ivuxolimab, was used to treat the patients. Three patients got partial responses; one had hepatocellular carcinoma and two had cutaneous melanoma.

Profiling relied on immunoSEQ multiplex PCR, and the TCRdb table lists in-frame clones only, not all of them. The sample lists about 83,000 clones, nearly 90% occurring once. This CDR3 region has 13 residues. Germline CDR1 and CDR2: SGHVS and FNYEAQ. V was clipped by 4 bases and J by 1 base, with 6 bases between them. The sample consisted of CD4+ or CD8+ T cells sorted from blood, taken in a trial of the OX40 agonist ivuxolimab. The TCR originated in an adult with an advanced solid tumor such as melanoma, head and neck, liver or kidney cancer. The J gene is TRBJ2-3, the V gene TRBV7-6; no reliable D call. The CDR3 DNA reads TGTGCCAGCAGCTCATCAGGCACAGATACGCAGTATTTT. This codes for CASSSSGTDTQYF. The entire variable domain, with the rest obtained from reference TRBV7-6 and TRBJ2-3, is as follows: GAGVSQSPRYKVTKRGQDVALRCDPISGHVSLYWYRQALGQGPEFLTYFNYEAQQDKSGLPNDRFSAERPEGSISTLTIQRTEQRDSAMYRCASSSSGTDTQYFGPGTRLTVL.